Presented here are 2 T cell receptor beta chains from one specimen sequenced in a study of neurological immune-mediated disorders. TCRdb analysed the 5' RACE reads with MiXCR anew, one entry per CDR3 protein. Seen here are under 70,000 distinct CDR3 sequences, around 5.2% observed once, and the top ten hold approximately 2.6%. Sequencing was performed on PBMCs. These receptors all stem from a woman aged 25 to 39 with multiple sclerosis.

In this sample, this clonotype turned up many times. The V and J genes are TRBV20-1 and TRBJ2-7, with D possibly TRBD1 on 5 matching bases. V was trimmed by 4 bases and J by 1 base, leaving 8 bases between them. Germline assignment: CDR1 DFQATT and CDR2 SNEGSKA (reference sequence). The CDR3 runs to 12 residues. The CDR3 region has the DNA TGCAGTGCTACCACAGGATCCTACGAGCAGTACTTC. Amino acids: CSATTGSYEQYF.

This clonotype appeared many times. This rearrangement joins TRBV20-1 to TRBJ1-6, with D perhaps TRBD1 (5 bases). CDR1 and CDR2 from the germline V gene are DFQATT and SNEGSKA (reference sequence). The CDR3 is made up of 16 amino acids. Trimming removed 8 bases at V and 6 bases at J, with 23 bases between. CDR3 nucleotide sequence: TGCAGTATTGCCGCGGGGAAGGGTCAGGGTAATTCACCCCTCCACTTT. Its translation is CSIAAGKGQGNSPLHF.